Given below is one TCR beta chain in context. Assay used: immunoSEQ multiplex PCR; TCRdb lists only in-frame clones, some missing. The table includes 9,500 to 13,000 clones, about 80% detected once. The V gene's germline CDR1 is SGHTA and CDR2 FQGNSA. The CDR3 totals 15 residues. V dropped 5 bases and J dropped 2; count of bases not matched to a gene: 8. These data come from a study of tumor-infiltrating lymphocytes in localized non-small cell lung cancer. Study summary: Some samples were collected after neoadjuvant chemotherapy; smokers, never-smokers and several histologies were included.

The source of this sequence is a human donor with non-small cell lung cancer. What was sequenced was uninvolved lung tissue not adjacent to the tumor. The chain has TRBV7-2 and TRBJ2-7; 8 bases are a match to TRBD2. For the CDR3, the DNA is TGTGCCAGCAGCCGGACTAGCAAGGGGGCCTACGAGCAGTACTTC. This sequence encodes CASSRTSKGAYEQYF. Full variable domain (remainder filled in from reference TRBV7-2 and TRBJ2-7): GAGVSQSPSNKVTEKGKDVELRCDPISGHTALYWYRQSLGQGLEFLIYFQGNSAPDKSGLPSDRFSAERTGGSVSTLTIQRTQQEDSAVYLCASSRTSKGAYEQYFGPGTRLTVT.